This TCR beta chain was documented in a study of T cell responses to AZD1222 COVID-19 vaccine. General study results and limits: Clonal diversity was possibly underestimated, and the donors were mostly white British, with more females.

The trim removed 6 bases at V and 5 bases at J, leaving 10 bases unmatched. This CDR3 is built from 14 residues. Germline V CDR1 and CDR2: GTSNPN, SVGIG (reference sequence). Assay used: immunoSEQ multiplex PCR; TCRdb lists only in-frame clones, some missing. In the table there are about 120,000 clones, about 90% of which are singletons. This clone is a singleton in its sample. The antigen is not known. Sequencing was performed on peripheral blood, taken 28 days after the second AZD1222 dose. The chain combines TRBV30 with TRBJ2-3, with TRBD1 matching over 8 bases. The sequence came from an adult who received the AZD1222 COVID-19 vaccine. This CDR3 reads CACSRNRGRDTQYF. CDR3 DNA: TGTGCCTGCAGTCGGAACAGGGGGAGAGATACGCAGTATTTT.